The sample holds many counts of the clone carrying this T cell receptor (beta chain). The CDR3 runs 15 residues. CDR1 is LGHNA, CDR2 YNFKEQ, per germline. V lost 0 bases to trimming and J lost 12 bases; unmatched junction nucleotides: 4. The authors diagnosed from clinical symptoms, serum thyroxine, TRAb, thyroid ultrasound and orbital computed tomography. The source of the sample is a study of Graves' ophthalmopathy and Graves' hyperthyroidism. Using RNA transcripts, the TCR beta CDR3 regions were amplified. Second-round multiplex PCR came after a first-round RT-PCR that employed HTBI primers. TCRdb re-analysed the multiplex PCR reads in MiXCR, keeping a single row per CDR3 protein. Among 300,000 to 350,000 distinct CDR3 sequences listed, about a sixth were seen once.

Sequencing used peripheral blood. This sequence originates from an adult man with Graves' ophthalmopathy. The chain joins TRBV4-2 to TRBJ1-6, with 11 positions matching TRBD1. The CDR3 DNA follows: TGTGCCAGCAGCCAAGAGGGGACAGGGGGATTACCCCTCCACTTT. It specifies CASSQEGTGGLPLHF.